Each of the 11 T cell receptor delta chains below was sequenced from the same sample in a study of gamma-delta T cells after stem cell transplantation. TCRdb made new clone calls on the RT-PCR reads using CATT. The table records about 1,700 delta-chain clones, around 16% of them present only once. Sequencing was carried out using gamma-delta T cells. The source is a human donor. It is not recorded whose cells these are; they may come from a transplant donor.

V gene TRDV1 combines with J gene TRDJ1, with 9 bases that match TRDD3. The CDR3 is 24 amino acids. The V gene end was trimmed by 0 bases and the J gene end by 1 base; junction bases not matched to a gene: 27. CDR1 is TSWWSYY and CDR2 is QGS in the germline V gene. DNA for the CDR3: TGTGCTCTTGGGGAACTGTGCTCTCCAGCTGGTACTGGGGGACGAACGGACCCCACCGATAAACTCATCTTT. This encodes CALGELCSPAGTGGRTDPTDKLIF.

In regard to this clone: Given a far larger clone just one base away, this is likely a sequencing read error. The same CDR3 is also encoded by other DNA sequences in this sample. This rearrangement joins TRDV2 to TRDJ3, with 8 bases aligning to TRDD3. The CDR3 runs to 24 residues. The germline V gene has CDR1 GEAIGNYY and CDR2 EKD. With 0 bases clipped from V and 0 bases from J, the junction kept 21 bases outside the gene matches. In DNA form, the CDR3 reads TGTGCCTGTGACACCGTACGTACGGTTTACACTGGGGGGTCTAGCTCCTGGGACACCCGACAGATGTTTTTC. This encodes CACDTVRTVYTGGSSSWDTRQMFF.

Comments on this clone: One junction end does not reproduce the germline sequence, and a read error may be involved. V is TRDV3 and J is TRDJ1, with TRDD3 matching 8 bases. Germline values: CDR1 TVYSNPD, CDR2 GDNSRS (reference sequence). The CDR3 spans 25 residues. The CDR3 coding sequence is TGTGCCTTTCCAGATTCCTTTGTCCAGAGAGCTCCGGGTCACTGGGGGCTCATCTACCCCGATACACTCATCTTT. Translation gives CAFPDSFVQRAPGHWGLIYPDTLIF.

Concerning this clone: A much bigger clone sits one base away, suggesting this may be a read error. Other DNA sequences from this sample encode an identical CDR3 as well. This chain uses TRDV1 with TRDJ1; 13 bases are a match to TRDD3. Trimming removed 3 bases from V and 5 bases from J; junction bases left unmatched: 27. The CDR3 contains 23 residues. Germline assignment: CDR1 TSWWSYY and CDR2 QGS. The CDR3 sequence: CALGELEASTGGYAEALGDKLIF. The DNA of the CDR3 is TGTGCTCTTGGGGAGCTAGAGGCTTCGACTGGGGGATACGCAGAGGCGCTTGGTGATAAACTCATCTTT.

Notes on this clone: This may be a read error: a much more frequent sequence differs by one nucleotide. The sample holds other DNA sequences that translate to the same CDR3. The gene calls are TRAV29/DV5 and TRDJ1; 12 bases line up with TRDD3. Germline CDR1 is NSMFDY and CDR2 is ISSIKDK. The CDR3 is made up of 16 amino acids. The CDR3 is CAAWRVLGDTGDKLIF. The CDR3 DNA sequence: TGTGCCGCATGGAGGGTACTGGGGGATACAGGCGATAAACTCATCTTT. The complete variable domain, with remaining parts taken from reference TRAV29/DV5 and TRDJ1, reads DQQVKQNSPSLSVQEGRISILNCDYTNSMFDYFLWYKKYPAEGPTFLISISSIKDKNEDGRFTVFLNKSAKHLSLHIVPSQPGDSAVYFCAAWRVLGDTGDKLIFGKGTRVTVEP.

The sample holds a few counts of this clone. The protein held in TCRdb is that of a much larger clone and does not match this DNA's translation at residue 6, likely because of a read error; the protein shown is translated from the DNA. The chain joins TRDV2 to TRDJ3; 8 positions match TRDD3. The CDR3 runs to 20 residues. With V trimmed by 2 bases and J by 0 bases, 11 bases remained unmatched. The germline CDR1 and CDR2 sequences are GEAIGNYY and EKD. The CDR3 DNA sequence: TGTGCCTGTGACAGACGCTGGGGGACAAACAGCTCCTGGGACACCCGACAGATGTTTTTC. It encodes CACDRRWGTNSSWDTRQMFF.

Of note for this clone: A junction end diverges from the germline sequence, so it may reflect a read error. The sample contains more than one DNA sequence encoding this CDR3. This chain joins TRDV1 and TRDJ1, with 12 bases identical to TRDD3. Per the germline V gene, CDR1 is TSWWSYY and CDR2 is QGS. The CDR3 covers 18 residues. CDR3 DNA sequence: TGCGCTCTCGGGACTCACTCCTGGGGGATACGGTACACCGATAAACTCATCTTT. Translated, it gives CALGTHSWGIRYTDKLIF.

This chain joins TRDV1 and TRDJ1, with D possibly being TRDD3 (5 bases). This CDR3 has 24 amino acids. Between the trimmed V and J ends, which lost 3 bases and 0 bases, there was a span of 38 bases. Germline V CDR1 and CDR2: TSWWSYY, QGS. The CDR3 reads CALGEPLQTVGCWASVSHTDKLIF. DNA of the CDR3: TGTGCTCTTGGGGAGCCACTACAAACTGTGGGATGTTGGGCGTCCGTGTCCCACACCGATAAACTCATCTTT.

This clone is large (0.1 to 1%) by share. This specimen includes other DNA sequences encoding the same CDR3. The V call is TRDV3, the J call TRDJ1; 8 bases are a match to TRDD3. V lost 2 bases, J lost 0 bases, and 38 bases stayed unmatched. This CDR3 is 25 amino acids long. Looked up from germline, CDR1 is TVYSNPD and CDR2 is GDNSRS (reference sequence). CDR3 DNA sequence: TGTGCCTTTCGAGATTCCTTTGTCCAGAGAGCTCCGGGTCACTGGGGGCTCATATACACCGATAAACTCATCTTT. It yields the protein CAFRDSFVQRAPGHWGLIYTDKLIF.

This clone was detected a few times. The translation of this DNA and the TCRdb protein of a much larger clone differ at residue 12, probably owing to a read error; the protein shown here is translated from the DNA. The chain uses TRDV2 and TRDJ3, with 7 bases identical to TRDD3. Per the germline V gene, CDR1 is GEAIGNYY and CDR2 is EKD. CDR3 length: 18 amino acids. This CDR3 reads CACDPLGVPSWYTRQMFF. DNA for the CDR3: TGTGCCTGTGACCCCCTGGGGGTCCCCTCCTGGTACACCCGACAGATGTTTTTC.

As concerns this clone: The mismatch at residue 15 between this DNA's translation and the TCRdb protein of a much larger clone likely reflects a read error; the protein shown is translated from the DNA. This chain connects TRDV3 to TRDJ1; tentative D call: TRDD2 (5 bases). This CDR3 has 17 amino acids. Germline V CDR1 and CDR2: TVYSNPD, GDNSRS (reference sequence). The CDR3 sequence is CAFHPLSLFLTTDKPIF. CDR3 in DNA: TGTGCCTTTCACCCTCTGTCTCTTTTCCTCACCACCGATAAACCCATCTTT. Drawing the rest from reference TRDV3 and TRDJ1, the complete variable domain is CDKVTQSSPDQTVASGSEVVLLCTYDTVYSNPDLFWYRIRPDYSFQFVFYGDNSRSEGADFTQGRFSVKHILTQKAFHLVISPVRTEDSATYYCAFHPLSLFLTTDKPIFGKGTRVTVEP.